One sample yielded the 26 T cell receptor beta chains listed below, sequenced in a study of regulatory T cells in long-lasting Graves disease. Described time point: persistent/refractory GD, antithyroid drugs over 5 years with positive TRAb. From RNA extracted from PBMCs, the TCR library was made. Through Arm-PCR of CDR3 regions and iRepertoire HTBI primers, TCR beta libraries were built. MiXCR, run by TCRdb on the multiplex PCR reads, gives a single entry per CDR3 protein. The repertoire includes hundreds of thousands of distinct CDR3 sequences, under 25% of them detected once, and over 7.5% sits in the top ten. The sequenced sample was peripheral blood mononuclear cells (PBMCs), obtained when the disease was refractory, from a patient treated with antithyroid drugs. Receptors were obtained from a female donor with Graves disease.

This clonotype was seen many times. This sequence joins TRBV6-2 or TRBV6-3 and TRBJ1-5, with unresolved D. Trimming left V 7 bases short and J 5 bases short, with 18 bases between. Germline-derived CDR1 and CDR2 are MNHEY and SVGEGT. The CDR3 covers 15 residues. In DNA form, the CDR3 reads TGTGCCAGCACTGACCAATCGTGGGGAGATCAGCCCCAGCATTTT. It yields the protein CASTDQSWGDQPQHF.

This clonotype was seen repeatedly, ten times or more. The rearrangement uses TRBV6-2 or TRBV6-3 and TRBJ2-7, with 7 bases aligning to TRBD2. This CDR3 comprises 15 residues. The V gene's germline CDR1 is MNHEY and CDR2 SVGEGT. Unmatched junction bases numbered 11, after V lost 4 bases and J lost 5 bases. The CDR3 nucleotides read TGTGCCAGCAGTTTCAAGACTAGCTTCTTGGACGAGCAGTACTTC. It is translated as CASSFKTSFLDEQYF.

This clonotype was seen a handful of times. The chain has TRBV4-1 and TRBJ2-7; D might be TRBD2 (6 bases). Germline V CDR1 and CDR2: MGHRA, YSYEKL. The V end was cut by 5 bases, the J end by 4 bases, with 15 bases between. This CDR3 is 14 amino acids long. CDR3 bases: TGCGCCAGCAGCTGGGGCGGGGAGGAGTACGAGCAGTACTTC. As protein: CASSWGGEEYEQYF.

The chain employs TRBV5-1 and TRBJ2-7, with 7 bases matching TRBD2. Germline V gives CDR1 SGHRS, CDR2 YFSETQ. The CDR3 contains 14 residues. The V gene end was trimmed by 2 bases and the J gene end by 6 bases; junction bases not matched to a gene: 8. DNA for the CDR3: TGCGCCAGCAGCTTAAGCGGGGCCCCCCGCGAGCAGTACTTC. Translation: CASSLSGAPREQYF. The full variable domain, its missing parts supplied by reference TRBV5-1 and TRBJ2-7, is KAGVTQTPRYLIKTRGQQVTLSCSPISGHRSVSWYQQTPGQGLQFLFEYFSETQRNKGNFPGRFSGRQFSNSRSEMNVSTLELGDSALYLCASSLSGAPREQYFGPGTRLTVT.

This chain connects TRBV10-3 to TRBJ2-7; D not resolved. Germline loops: CDR1 ENHRY, CDR2 SYGVKD. There are 14 residues in the CDR3. V lost 11 bases and J lost 0, with 17 bases in between. CDR3 protein: CASTDLRSSYEQYF. Here the CDR3 DNA reads TGTGCCTCCACTGACCTCAGAAGCTCCTACGAGCAGTACTTC.

The chain joins TRBV18 to TRBJ2-5; perhaps TRBD1 as D (5 bases). The DNA matches TRBJ2-1 better at its end, which makes the J call doubtful. Per the germline V gene, CDR1 is KGHSH and CDR2 is LQKENI. This CDR3 is 13 amino acids long. CDR3 region: CASSRGRTNEQFF. The CDR3 DNA reads as TGTGCCAGCTCACGCGGACGGACAAATGAGCAGTTCTTC.

In DNA, the CDR3 is TGCGCCAGCAGCGAGGGGCATTTGGGGTACGCTGAAGCTTTCTTT. It yields the protein CASSEGHLGYAEAFF. The genes are TRBV5-1 and TRBJ1-1, with D perhaps TRBD1 (5 bases). This CDR3 is built from 15 residues. V lost 4 bases and J 6 bases, leaving 19 bases between the germline ends. Germline V gene data show CDR1 as SGHRS and CDR2 as YFSETQ.

The chain has TRBV14 and TRBJ2-5; D remains unclear. The V gene lost 4 bases and the J gene lost 3 bases, with 21 bases spanning the gap. Looked up from germline, CDR1 is SGHDN and CDR2 is FVKESK. This CDR3 contains 17 residues. CDR3 coding DNA: TGTGCCAGCAGCCCCCCGTGGAGCGAGACTTATAAAGAGACCCAGTACTTC. It is translated as CASSPPWSETYKETQYF. The full variable domain, in which reference TRBV14 and TRBJ2-5 provide the parts outside the CDR3, is EAGVTQFPSHSVIEKGQTVTLRCDPISGHDNLYWYRRVMGKEIKFLLHFVKESKQDESGMPNNRFLAERTGGTYSTLKVQPAELEDSGVYFCASSPPWSETYKETQYFGPGTRLLVL.

The V gene is TRBV6-1, the J gene TRBJ2-7, with 11 bases aligning to TRBD2. CDR1 is MNHNS and CDR2 is SASEGT in the germline V gene. The CDR3 has 14 amino acids. Trimming at V came to 7 bases and at J to 2 bases, leaving 4 bases not matched to a gene. CDR3 nucleotide sequence: TGTGCCAGCACCGAGACTAGCGGGGCCTACGAGCAGTACTTC. It translates to CASTETSGAYEQYF.

This clonotype came up once. This chain links TRBV3-1 with TRBJ2-5, with unresolved D. V was pared by 5 bases and J by 3 bases, with 13 bases between. This CDR3 is 14 amino acids long. Germline V CDR1 and CDR2: LGHDT, YNNKEL (reference sequence). CDR3 in amino acids: CASSLVLPEETQYF. The DNA for the CDR3 is TGTGCCAGCAGCTTAGTTCTCCCAGAAGAGACCCAGTACTTC.

This clonotype has at least ten counts. The chain combines TRBV5-1 with TRBJ2-7, with 7 bases aligning to TRBD1. The CDR3 spans 14 residues. The germline V gene has CDR1 SGHRS and CDR2 YFSETQ. J lost 3 bases, V lost 4 bases, and 7 bases had no gene match. The CDR3 spells CASSPGQAGYEQYF. Here the CDR3 DNA reads TGCGCCAGCAGCCCTGGACAGGCCGGCTACGAGCAGTACTTC.

The table lists this clonotype with many counts. CDR3 residues: CASSAAGRQSGYTF. The DNA of the CDR3 is TGTGCCAGCAGTGCGGCGGGCCGACAGAGTGGCTACACCTTC. The genes are TRBV28 and TRBJ1-2; a weak D match, TRBD1 (5 bases). CDR3 size: 14 residues. Germline V CDR1 and CDR2: MDHEN, SYDVKM. V lost 5 bases to trimming and J lost 7 bases, with 17 bases between them.

The chain employs TRBV29-1 and TRBJ2-1; maybe TRBD1 (6 bases). The CDR3 consists of 12 residues. Germline CDR1 reads SQVTM; CDR2 reads ANQGSEA. Trimming took 7 bases from V and 7 from J, leaving 14 bases between them. The DNA of the CDR3 is TGCAGCGCCGTGACAGGCCTAAATGAGCAGTTCTTC. This translates into CSAVTGLNEQFF.

As regards this clonotype: This clone may be a read error of a much larger clone one base away. The J gene is TRBJ1-3, the V gene TRBV2; maybe TRBD1 (5 bases). This CDR3 is 14 amino acids long. Germline V lookup: CDR1 SNHLY, CDR2 FYNNEI. CDR3 sequence reads: CACSRGASGNTIYF. The CDR3 bases are TGTGCCTGCAGTAGAGGGGCCTCTGGAAACACCATATATTTT.

This clonotype has only a few counts. V and J are TRBV6-1 and TRBJ2-6; D not resolved. This CDR3 has 14 residues. The germline gives CDR1 MNHNS, CDR2 SASEGT. Trimming pared 3 bases from V and 2 bases from J, leaving 5 bases between. The CDR3: CASSDMPGANVLTF. DNA of the CDR3: TGTGCCAGCAGTGACATGCCTGGGGCCAACGTCCTGACTTTC.

This clonotype has only a few counts. This rearrangement joins TRBV24-1 to TRBJ2-7; either TRBD1 or TRBD2 may fit D (5 bases each). The germline V gene encodes CDR1 KGHDR and CDR2 SFDVKD. The CDR3 consists of 16 residues. V was shortened by 3 bases and J by 5 bases, with 19 bases between the two germline ends. The CDR3 nucleotides read TGTGCCACCAGTGATCCCCGTCGGGGCCAAGGGGACGAGCAGTACTTC. Its translation is CATSDPRRGQGDEQYF.

This clonotype was counted a few times. The chain couples TRBV5-1 to TRBJ2-7; 15 bases line up with TRBD2. After removal of 4 bases from V and 5 bases from J, the junction contained 7 bases not matched to a gene. Germline CDR1 and CDR2: SGHRS and YFSETQ. The CDR3 length is 16 residues. The CDR3 loop reads CASSPPGLAGGHEQYF. The DNA for the CDR3 is TGCGCCAGCAGCCCGCCGGGACTAGCGGGAGGCCACGAGCAGTACTTC. Complete variable domain (other parts from reference TRBV5-1 and TRBJ2-7): KAGVTQTPRYLIKTRGQQVTLSCSPISGHRSVSWYQQTPGQGLQFLFEYFSETQRNKGNFPGRFSGRQFSNSRSEMNVSTLELGDSALYLCASSPPGLAGGHEQYFGPGTRLTVT.

This clonotype was counted at least ten times. The J gene is TRBJ2-7, the V gene TRBV7-9; no definite D call. Per the germline V gene, CDR1 is SEHNR and CDR2 is FQNEAQ (reference sequence). V lost 3 bases, J lost 6 bases, and 15 bases lay in between. The CDR3 has 14 amino acids. CDR3 nucleotides: TGTGCCAGCAGCTTTGGGAAGGCTCAGGCCGAGCAGTACTTC. It specifies CASSFGKAQAEQYF.

This clonotype has only a few counts. This chain uses TRBV20-1 with TRBJ2-7, with 8 positions matching TRBD1. Germline CDR1 DFQATT, CDR2 SNEGSKA (reference sequence). The CDR3 extends over 16 amino acids. V shed 3 bases and J 7 bases; nucleotides not matched to a gene: 17. The CDR3 coding sequence is TGCAGTGCTAGCGTTTTGGGACAGGCCCCTTTGTTGGAGCAGTACTTC. The encoded protein is CSASVLGQAPLLEQYF.

The V call is TRBV20-1, the J call TRBJ2-7; 10 bases are shared with TRBD2. V was clipped by 6 bases and J by 5 bases; unmatched bases: 10. CDR1 and CDR2 (germline): DFQATT, SNEGSKA (reference sequence). The CDR3 runs 14 residues. The CDR3 DNA reads as TGCAGTGCGCACGCTCTAGCGGGAGCCCACGAGCAGTACTTC. It encodes CSAHALAGAHEQYF.

This clonotype was detected ten times or more. The chain joins TRBV20-1 to TRBJ2-7; 8 bases align to TRBD2. V shed 8 bases and J 1 base; nucleotides not matched to a gene: 16. The CDR3 is made up of 16 amino acids. Germline-derived CDR1 and CDR2 are DFQATT and SNEGSKA (reference sequence). CDR3 residues: CSPQGIVTSDSYEQYF. The CDR3, as DNA: TGCAGTCCGCAAGGGATTGTGACTAGCGATTCCTACGAGCAGTACTTC.

The chain has TRBV28 and TRBJ2-7; either TRBD1 or TRBD2 may supply D (6 bases each). Trimming cost V 1 base and J 2 bases, with 12 bases left between them. CDR1 and CDR2 from the germline V gene are MDHEN and SYDVKM. The CDR3 loop spans 15 amino acids. Here the CDR3 reads CASSLYGGGTYEQYF. The CDR3 DNA is TGTGCCAGCAGTTTATACGGGGGCGGCACCTACGAGCAGTACTTC.

The chain links TRBV5-4 to TRBJ2-7, with 9 bases identical to TRBD2. Losses at the gene ends were 4 bases for V and 4 bases for J; bases not matched to a gene: 12. Germline CDR1 reads SGHNT; CDR2 reads YYREEE (reference sequence). This CDR3 is built from 16 residues. Written as DNA, the CDR3 is TGTGCCAGCAGCCCCGGGGTAGCGGGAGTAGTGTACGAGCAGTACTTC. It specifies CASSPGVAGVVYEQYF.

The V and J genes are TRBV2 and TRBJ2-3, with D unresolved. CDR3 length: 16 amino acids. Germline V lookup: CDR1 SNHLY, CDR2 FYNNEI. V gave up 4 bases and J gave up 2 bases, with 16 bases separating them. For the CDR3, the DNA is TGTGCCAGCAGTGCTTCGGCGACCCCCTCCACAGATACGCAGTATTTT. It codes for CASSASATPSTDTQYF.

This clonotype was counted between two and nine times. The rearrangement joins TRBV25-1 to TRBJ2-5, with D possibly TRBD1 on 5 matching bases. Germline V gene sequence: CDR1 MGHDK, CDR2 SYGVNS. The length of the CDR3 is 16 residues. Trimming pared 4 bases from V and 0 bases from J, leaving 15 bases between. The DNA for the CDR3 is TGTGCCAGCAGTGTAGGGGCTTCTTCGTACCAAGAGACCCAGTACTTC. It specifies CASSVGASSYQETQYF.

At least ten counts were recorded for this clonotype. The chain links TRBV7-2 to TRBJ2-7; D remains ambiguous. Trimming removed 6 bases at V and 5 bases at J, with 8 bases between. Per the germline V gene, CDR1 is SGHTA and CDR2 is FQGNSA. CDR3 length: 11 residues. DNA for the CDR3: TGTGCCAGCAGGTCAAGGGACGAGCAGTACTTC. Encoded protein: CASRSRDEQYF. The entire variable domain, with the rest obtained from reference TRBV7-2 and TRBJ2-7, is as follows: GAGVSQSPSNKVTEKGKDVELRCDPISGHTALYWYRQSLGQGLEFLIYFQGNSAPDKSGLPSDRFSAERTGGSVSTLTIQRTQQEDSAVYLCASRSRDEQYFGPGTRLTVT.